These T cell receptor beta chains were read from a single sample in a study of blood T cell repertoires in COVID-19. Libraries were prepared by immunoSEQ multiplex PCR; TCRdb keeps only in-frame clonotypes and omits some of them. Among almost 400,000 clones, around 87% were seen once, and the ten largest hold approximately 1%. Material for sequencing was PBMCs or T cells enriched from blood (not recorded which). The receptor set was obtained from a woman aged 25 to 39 with acute COVID-19. The CDR3 runs from the conserved cysteine through the conserved F or W. Each record gives: D gene, J gene, V gene, clone size, CDR3 protein, CDR3 DNA. The D gene is left open where the match is weak. A row's size may be missing; if present it is once, few, many or a size class.

.	TRBJ2-7	TRBV28	.	CAGRTSKSYEQYF	TGTGCCGGACGAACTAGTAAGTCCTACGAGCAGTACTTC
TRBD1	TRBJ2-3	TRBV18	.	CASSPFTGGTDTQYF	TGTGCCAGCTCACCTTTTACAGGGGGCACAGATACGCAGTATTTT
TRBD1	TRBJ2-1	TRBV6-6	few	CASDSDRGNEQFF	TGTGCCAGTGATTCAGACAGGGGGAATGAGCAGTTCTTC
.	TRBJ2-2	TRBV9	once	CASSVGLVANTGELFF	TGTGCCAGCAGCGTAGGGCTAGTGGCGAACACCGGGGAGCTGTTTTTT
.	TRBJ2-2	TRBV7-9	.	CASSPQTGTGELFF	TGTGCCAGCAGCCCCCAGACAGGAACCGGGGAGCTGTTTTTT
TRBD2	TRBJ2-7	TRBV19	.	CASRGLSGESSYEQYF	TGTGCCAGTAGGGGACTTAGCGGGGAATCCTCCTACGAGCAGTACTTC
.	TRBJ1-1	TRBV3-1/TRBV3-2	.	CASSQLGAMAFF	TGTGCCAGCAGCCAATTAGGGGCGATGGCTTTCTTT
.	TRBJ2-7	TRBV27	.	CASSVRGAGYYEQYF	TGTGCCAGCAGTGTCCGGGGGGCGGGGTACTACGAGCAGTACTTC
.	TRBJ1-2	TRBV5-6	.	CASSWDTSNYGYTF	TGTGCCAGCAGCTGGGACACGTCGAACTATGGCTACACCTTC
TRBD2	TRBJ2-3	TRBV6-4	few	CASSDSGGAADTQYF	TGTGCCAGCAGTGACAGCGGGGGGGCCGCAGATACGCAGTATTTT
.	TRBJ1-2	TRBV19	.	CASGGQNYGYTF	TGTGCCAGTGGAGGACAGAACTATGGCTACACCTTC
TRBD1	TRBJ1-2	TRBV5-1	.	CASSARDRVSAHGYTF	TGCGCCAGCAGCGCCCGCGACAGGGTCTCCGCCCATGGCTACACCTTC
TRBD2	TRBJ2-1	TRBV11-2	.	CASSLWTSGYNEQFF	TGTGCCAGCAGCTTGTGGACTAGCGGTTACAATGAGCAGTTCTTC
.	TRBJ1-5	TRBV12-5	.	CASGLVLEGAAQPQHF	TGTGCTAGTGGTTTGGTACTAGAGGGTGCGGCTCAGCCCCAGCATTTT
.	TRBJ1-3	TRBV7-9	.	CASSLTSLTERTIYF	TGTGCCAGCAGCTTAACGTCTCTAACTGAAAGAACCATATATTTT
TRBD1	TRBJ1-4	TRBV4-2	.	CASSSKGTGPATNEKLFF	TGTGCCAGCAGCTCAAAGGGGACAGGACCTGCAACTAATGAAAAACTGTTTTTT
TRBD1	TRBJ1-1	TRBV14	.	CASSQDFGDSGVF	TGTGCCAGCAGCCAAGATTTCGGGGACAGTGGGGTTTTT
.	TRBJ1-3	TRBV5-6	.	CASSVGSSGNTIYF	TGTGCCAGCAGCGTGGGGAGCTCTGGAAACACCATATATTTT
TRBD1	TRBJ2-3	TRBV24-1	.	CATSDYTGDTTDTQYF	TGTGCCACCAGTGATTACACAGGGGACACCACAGATACGCAGTATTTT
.	TRBJ1-1	TRBV3-1/TRBV3-2	.	CASSQRGAVNTEAFF	TGTGCCAGCAGCCAACGGGGGGCCGTAAACACTGAAGCTTTCTTT
.	TRBJ2-5	TRBV24-1	.	CATSDRQADETQYF	TGTGCCACCAGTGATCGACAGGCGGACGAGACCCAGTACTTC
.	TRBJ1-1	TRBV29-1	.	CSVAGSRVNTEAFF	TGCAGCGTTGCGGGGAGTAGGGTGAACACTGAAGCTTTCTTT
.	TRBJ1-2	TRBV28	.	CASSQNLNGYTF	TGTGCCAGCAGTCAAAACCTAAATGGCTACACCTTC
TRBD1	TRBJ1-1	TRBV5-6	.	CASSFLGQGYTEAFF	TGTGCCAGCAGCTTCCTGGGACAGGGTTACACTGAAGCTTTCTTT
.	TRBJ1-1	TRBV18	.	CASSLTRDITEAFF	TGTGCCAGCTCACTTACCCGGGACATCACTGAAGCTTTCTTT
.	TRBJ2-7	TRBV19	.	CASSIRDSPTYEQYF	TGTGCCAGTAGTATCCGTGACAGCCCTACCTACGAGCAGTACTTC
.	TRBJ1-6	TRBV19	.	CASSIYGGKRSPLHF	TGTGCCAGTAGTATTTATGGCGGAAAGAGGTCACCCCTCCACTTT
.	TRBJ2-1	TRBV19	.	CASSIRRDEQFF	TGTGCCAGTAGTATCCGGAGAGATGAGCAGTTCTTC
TRBD1	TRBJ2-1	TRBV10-2	.	CASAGTGYNEQFF	TGCGCCAGCGCCGGGACAGGGTACAATGAGCAGTTCTTC
TRBD2	TRBJ2-1	TRBV19	.	CASSIDIESGGYNEQFF	TGTGCCAGTAGTATAGATATCGAAAGCGGGGGGTACAATGAGCAGTTCTTC
TRBD1	TRBJ2-2	TRBV11-3	.	CASSATGGSGELFF	TGTGCCAGCAGCGCGACAGGGGGGTCCGGGGAGCTGTTTTTT
TRBD2	TRBJ2-1	TRBV11-3	.	CASSAGTSGGANTGNEQFF	TGTGCCAGCAGCGCCGGGACTAGCGGGGGGGCGAATACTGGCAATGAGCAGTTCTTC
.	TRBJ2-7	TRBV29-1	.	CSVREVDEQYF	TGCAGCGTTAGGGAGGTTGACGAGCAGTACTTC
TRBD2	TRBJ2-4	TRBV7-2	.	CASSLRSGKNIQYF	TGTGCCAGCAGCTTACGTAGCGGGAAAAACATTCAGTACTTC
TRBD2	TRBJ2-2	TRBV5-1	.	CASSLVPIAGGTGELFF	TGCGCCAGCAGCTTGGTCCCCATCGCGGGAGGGACCGGGGAGCTGTTTTTT
TRBD1	TRBJ1-2	TRBV7-3	.	CASSPSGQNGYTF	TGTGCCAGCAGCCCATCGGGACAGAATGGCTACACCTTC
.	TRBJ1-2	TRBV7-2	.	CASSFRQFSYGYTF	TGTGCCAGCAGCTTTCGCCAGTTCTCTTATGGCTACACCTTC
TRBD2	TRBJ2-5	TRBV10-3	.	CAISEGLAGGPQETQYF	TGTGCCATCAGTGAAGGACTAGCGGGGGGCCCCCAAGAGACCCAGTACTTC
.	TRBJ2-3	TRBV7-3	.	CASSLGLNGVGTAQYF	TGTGCCAGCAGCTTAGGACTAAATGGGGTGGGGACAGCGCAGTATTTT
.	TRBJ1-4	TRBV6-5	few	CASSYSSGGKLFF	TGTGCCAGCAGTTACTCGTCCGGGGGAAAACTGTTTTTT
.	TRBJ2-3	TRBV7-9	.	CASSRDTGTQYF	TGTGCCAGCAGCCGGGACACTGGTACGCAGTATTTT
.	TRBJ1-1	TRBV19	.	CASRRTGYTEAFF	TGTGCCAGTAGGAGGACGGGATACACTGAAGCTTTCTTT
.	TRBJ2-6	TRBV27	.	CAVSSSGANVLTF	TGTGCCGTATCGTCCTCTGGGGCCAACGTCCTGACTTTC
.	TRBJ1-1	TRBV5-1	.	CASSDRGGITEAFF	TGCGCCAGCAGCGACCGCGGGGGTATCACTGAAGCTTTCTTT
TRBD1	TRBJ2-7	TRBV27	.	CASSSLTGVWEQYF	TGTGCCAGCAGTTCCCTGACAGGGGTGTGGGAGCAGTACTTC
TRBD1	TRBJ2-3	TRBV10-1	.	CASSDPGQGIDTQYF	TGCGCCAGCAGTGACCCGGGACAGGGGATTGATACGCAGTATTTT
.	TRBJ1-1	TRBV7-9	once	CASSFWPPQGEAFF	TGTGCCAGCAGCTTTTGGCCCCCTCAGGGTGAAGCTTTCTTT
TRBD1	TRBJ1-5	TRBV15	few	CATSRDVQGGGQPQHF	TGTGCCACCAGCAGAGATGTACAGGGGGGCGGTCAGCCCCAGCATTTT
TRBD1	TRBJ1-6	TRBV10-2	.	CASKIGQVDNSPLHF	TGCGCCAGCAAGATTGGACAGGTCGACAATTCACCCCTCCACTTT
.	TRBJ1-1	TRBV5-5	few	CASSLGAAGTEAFF	TGTGCCAGCAGCTTGGGAGCAGCGGGCACTGAAGCTTTCTTT
.	TRBJ2-4	TRBV5-6	.	CASSRHEKAKNIQYF	TGTGCCAGCAGCCGACATGAGAAAGCCAAAAACATTCAGTACTTC
.	TRBJ1-1	TRBV19	few	CASSIGAENTEAFF	TGTGCCAGTAGTATTGGGGCGGAGAACACTGAAGCTTTCTTT
TRBD2	TRBJ2-4	TRBV7-2	.	CASHPGTSRKNIQYF	TGTGCCAGCCATCCCGGGACTAGCCGGAAAAACATTCAGTACTTC
TRBD1	TRBJ1-2	TRBV6-5	once	CASSFGQGGYGYTF	TGTGCCAGCAGTTTCGGACAGGGCGGCTATGGCTACACCTTC
.	TRBJ2-1	TRBV9	.	CASSVPFSEQFF	TGTGCCAGCAGCGTACCCTTTAGTGAGCAGTTCTTC